A single sample gave rise to the 12 T cell receptor beta chains below, sequenced in a study of identical twins. MiXCR, applied by TCRdb to the 5' RACE reads, yields one record per CDR3 protein. The sample includes 310,000 or so distinct CDR3 sequences, about 8.9% of them seen just once. These data were likewise used in another study, on yellow fever vaccine responses in identical twins.

The sample taken for sequencing was memory (CD45RO+) T cells sorted from blood. These receptors were collected from a woman aged 18-29 years in good health.

The V gene is TRBV6-6, the J gene TRBJ1-4, with D tentatively TRBD1 (6 bases). V was clipped by 6 bases and J by 7 bases, with 15 bases between them. The CDR3 spans 14 residues. Germline CDR1 MNHNY, CDR2 SVGAGI (reference sequence). DNA for the CDR3: TGTGCCAGCAGGGAACAGGGAGGAGTTGAAAAACTGTTTTTT. Translation: CASREQGGVEKLFF.

This clonotype was counted at least ten times. J is TRBJ2-1 and V is TRBV4-1; D is uncertain. Trimming shortened V by 0 bases and J by 5 bases, and 8 bases separated the two germline ends. There are 14 residues in the CDR3. CDR1 and CDR2 from the germline V gene are MGHRA and YSYEKL. In nucleotides, the CDR3 is TGCGCCAGCAGCCAAGATGGTAGAAACAATGAGCAGTTCTTC. This sequence encodes CASSQDGRNNEQFF.

In this sample, this clonotype turned up a few times. The rearrangement links TRBV15 to TRBJ2-1, with 10 nucleotides matching TRBD2. The CDR3 extends over 16 amino acids. CDR1 and CDR2 (germline): LNHNV, YYDKDF (reference sequence). V shed 3 bases and J 4 bases; nucleotides not matched to a gene: 6. The DNA of the CDR3 is TGTGCCACCAGCAGGGTTAGCGGGGGGCGATACAATGAGCAGTTCTTC. This gives the protein CATSRVSGGRYNEQFF.

This clonotype was recorded many times. The J gene is TRBJ2-7, the V gene TRBV7-9; 7 bases are a match to TRBD1. Looked up from germline, CDR1 is SEHNR and CDR2 is FQNEAQ (reference sequence). The CDR3 covers 11 residues. With V trimmed by 9 bases and J by 5 bases, 4 bases remained unmatched. CDR3 amino acids: CARDRAHEQYV. The CDR3 DNA reads as TGTGCCAGAGACAGGGCCCACGAGCAGTACGTC.

The V gene is TRBV28, the J gene TRBJ2-3; D call uncertain. Trimming took 7 bases from V and 2 from J, leaving 10 bases between them. Per the germline V gene, CDR1 is MDHEN and CDR2 is SYDVKM. The CDR3 is 13 residues long. The CDR3 here is CASTPALTDTQYF. For the CDR3, the DNA is TGTGCCAGCACCCCTGCCCTCACAGATACGCAGTATTTT. The variable domain in full, completed from reference TRBV28 and TRBJ2-3, reads DVKVTQSSRYLVKRTGEKVFLECVQDMDHENMFWYRQDPGLGLRLIYFSYDVKMKEKGDIPEGYSVSREKKERFSLILESASTNQTSMYLCASTPALTDTQYFGPGTRLTVL.

This clonotype has more than one count but fewer than ten. The rearrangement links TRBV28 to TRBJ1-3, with D unresolved. The CDR3 has 15 amino acids. CDR1 is MDHEN, CDR2 SYDVKM, per germline. V was trimmed by 2 bases and J by 0 bases, leaving 8 bases between them. CDR3 sequence reads: CASSLLSNSGNTIYF. The CDR3, as DNA: TGTGCCAGCAGTTTACTATCGAACTCTGGAAACACCATATATTTT.

This clonotype was recorded many times. This chain links TRBV7-2 with TRBJ2-3; D is ambiguous. V was shortened by 1 base and J by 2 bases, with 7 bases between the two germline ends. The CDR3 contains 14 residues. Germline CDR1 is SGHTA and CDR2 is FQGNSA. CDR3 in amino acids: CASSLGWVTDTQYF. CDR3 nucleotides: TGTGCCAGCAGCTTAGGTTGGGTCACAGATACGCAGTATTTT. Full variable domain (remainder filled in from reference TRBV7-2 and TRBJ2-3): GAGVSQSPSNKVTEKGKDVELRCDPISGHTALYWYRQSLGQGLEFLIYFQGNSAPDKSGLPSDRFSAERTGGSVSTLTIQRTQQEDSAVYLCASSLGWVTDTQYFGPGTRLTVL.

This clonotype was picked up many times. The chain links TRBV28 to TRBJ2-7, with unresolved D. Germline V gives CDR1 MDHEN, CDR2 SYDVKM. This CDR3 region has 13 residues. The V gene lost 9 bases and the J gene lost 3 bases, with 15 bases spanning the gap. In nucleotides, the CDR3 is TGTGCCAGTATCGGAACAGCCCTCTACGAGCAGTACTTC. Its protein is CASIGTALYEQYF.

This clonotype was seen many times. The rearrangement uses TRBV18 and TRBJ2-4, with no clear D. The CDR3 is 14 amino acids. The V gene lost 0 bases and the J gene lost 6 bases, with 9 bases spanning the gap. CDR1 is KGHSH and CDR2 is LQKENI in the germline V gene. CDR3 in amino acids: CASSPPKSTNIQYF. CDR3 nucleotides: TGTGCCAGCTCACCACCCAAATCGACAAACATTCAGTACTTC.

The genes are TRBV20-1 and TRBJ1-1, with a weak D call TRBD1 (5 bases). The V and J ends lost 6 bases and 1 base respectively, with 12 bases between them. This CDR3 comprises 13 residues. Germline CDR1 reads DFQATT; CDR2 reads SNEGSKA (reference sequence). Written as DNA, the CDR3 is TGCAGTGCAACCTGGGGGGGGAACACTGAAGCTTTCTTT. Translated, it gives CSATWGGNTEAFF.

This clonotype was detected only a few times. The V and J genes are TRBV7-8 and TRBJ1-4, with 8 nucleotides matching TRBD1. The CDR3 loop spans 16 amino acids. Germline loops: CDR1 SGHVS, CDR2 FQNEAQ. After removal of 0 bases from V and 2 bases from J, the junction contained 2 bases not matched to a gene. This CDR3 is CASSLANRGTNEKLFF. In DNA, the CDR3 is TGTGCCAGCAGCTTAGCGAACAGGGGGACTAATGAAAAACTGTTTTTT. Full variable domain (outside the CDR3, taken from reference TRBV7-8 and TRBJ1-4): GAGVSQSPRYKVAKRGQDVALRCDPISGHVSLFWYQQALGQGPEFLTYFQNEAQLDKSGLPSDRFFAERPEGSVSTLKIQRTQQEDSAVYLCASSLANRGTNEKLFFGSGTQLSVL.

The CDR3 spells CASSPHGNGNTIYF. DNA of the CDR3: TGTGCCAGCAGCCCCCATGGGAATGGAAACACCATATATTTT. V is TRBV12-3 or TRBV12-4 and J is TRBJ1-3, with unresolved D. The CDR3 is 14 residues long. V was cut by 6 bases and J by 3 bases, with 12 bases left in between.